This TCR beta chain was obtained from a study of blood T cell repertoires in COVID-19. Study background: Material from acute and convalescent COVID-19 was sourced from the United States, Italy and Spain. PBMCs, B-cell-depleted T cells, or T cells were the source of the cDNA or gDNA that made up the material.

The germline V gene has CDR1 KGHDR and CDR2 SFDVKD. V dropped 4 bases and J dropped 3 bases, with 11 bases sitting between them. CDR3 length equals 15 residues. In the original workflow: Scientists estimated how many nucleated cells there were by amplifying reference gene primers. The data were produced by immunoSEQ multiplex PCR, yet TCRdb's version contains in-frame clones alone and is incomplete. The V and J calls and clone size were taken over from that table, and D and trimming were inferred from the DNA. Altogether 75,000 to 90,000 clones are present, around 81% being singletons, with the ten largest covering over 15%.

The source of this sequence is an elderly man with active or convalescent COVID-19. V usage is TRBV24-1 and J usage is TRBJ1-4, with TRBD1 as a possible D gene (5 bases). The specimen sequenced was peripheral blood. The CDR3 here is CATSDSRQSNEKLFF. In nucleotides, the CDR3 is TGTGCCACCAGTGACTCCCGACAGTCTAATGAAAAACTGTTTTTT.